This T cell receptor (beta chain) was recorded in a study of CD8 T cells in ankylosing spondylitis. TCRdb reprocessed the 5' RACE reads with MiXCR, giving one entry per CDR3 protein. The profile shows approximately 350,000 distinct CDR3 sequences, about 15% of them singletons. The CDR3 runs to 13 residues. Germline CDR1 reads MNHNS; CDR2 reads SASEGT. V lost 5 bases, J lost 8 bases, and 15 bases lay in between. The TCR was taken from a male donor with ankylosing spondylitis or in good health (not recorded which). The V and J genes are TRBV6-1 and TRBJ1-1; maybe TRBD1 (5 bases). Sequencing used blood, either unsorted or a sorted T cell fraction (not recorded which). CDR3 protein: CASSRPGQGEAFF. As DNA, the CDR3 is TGTGCCAGCAGTCGCCCGGGGCAGGGAGAAGCTTTCTTT.